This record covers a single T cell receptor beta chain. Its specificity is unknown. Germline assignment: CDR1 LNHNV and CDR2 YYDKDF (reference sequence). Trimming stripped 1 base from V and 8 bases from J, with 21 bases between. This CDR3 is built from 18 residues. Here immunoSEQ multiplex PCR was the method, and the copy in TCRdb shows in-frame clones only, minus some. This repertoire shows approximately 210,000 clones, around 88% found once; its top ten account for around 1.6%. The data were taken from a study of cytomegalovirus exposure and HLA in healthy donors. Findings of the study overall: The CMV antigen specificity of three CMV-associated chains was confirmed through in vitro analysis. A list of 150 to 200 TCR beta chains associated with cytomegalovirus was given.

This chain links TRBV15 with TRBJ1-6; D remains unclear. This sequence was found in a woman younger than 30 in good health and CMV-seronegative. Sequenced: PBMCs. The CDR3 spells CATSRGRKGDVKHSPLHF. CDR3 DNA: TGTGCCACCAGCAGAGGCAGAAAGGGAGACGTTAAACATTCACCCCTCCACTTT.